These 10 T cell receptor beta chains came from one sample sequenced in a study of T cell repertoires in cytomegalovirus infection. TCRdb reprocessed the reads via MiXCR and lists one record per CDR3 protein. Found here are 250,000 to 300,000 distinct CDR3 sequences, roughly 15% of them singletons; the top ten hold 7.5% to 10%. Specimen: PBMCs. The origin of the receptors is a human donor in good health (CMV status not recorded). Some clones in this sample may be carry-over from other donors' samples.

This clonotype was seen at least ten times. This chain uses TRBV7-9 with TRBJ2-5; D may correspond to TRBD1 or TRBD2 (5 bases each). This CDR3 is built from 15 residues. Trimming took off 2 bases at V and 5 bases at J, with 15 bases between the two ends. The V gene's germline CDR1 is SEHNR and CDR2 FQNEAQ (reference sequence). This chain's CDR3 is CASSLFRQGRETQYF. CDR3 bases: TGTGCCAGCAGCTTATTTCGGCAGGGACGGGAGACCCAGTACTTC.

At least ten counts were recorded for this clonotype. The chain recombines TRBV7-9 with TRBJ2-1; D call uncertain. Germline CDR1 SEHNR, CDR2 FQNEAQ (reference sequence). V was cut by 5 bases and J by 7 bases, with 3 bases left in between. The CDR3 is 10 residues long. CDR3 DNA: TGTGCCAGCAGCCAAAATGAGCAGTTCTTC. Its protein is CASSQNEQFF.

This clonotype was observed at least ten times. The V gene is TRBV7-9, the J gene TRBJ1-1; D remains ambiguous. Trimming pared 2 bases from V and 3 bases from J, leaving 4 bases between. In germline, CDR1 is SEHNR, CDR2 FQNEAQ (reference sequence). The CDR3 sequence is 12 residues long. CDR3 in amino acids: CASSLYYTEAFF. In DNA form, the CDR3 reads TGTGCCAGCAGCTTATACTACACTGAAGCTTTCTTT.

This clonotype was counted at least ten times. The CDR3 DNA reads TGTGCCAGCAGGGGGGACACTGGGGCCAACGTCCTGACTTTC. Translating gives CASRGDTGANVLTF. The J gene is TRBJ2-6, the V gene TRBV7-9; possible D gene TRBD1, 6 bases. The CDR3 extends over 14 amino acids. Deletions cut 6 bases from V and 2 bases from J, with 8 bases between. Germline V gene sequence: CDR1 SEHNR, CDR2 FQNEAQ (reference sequence).

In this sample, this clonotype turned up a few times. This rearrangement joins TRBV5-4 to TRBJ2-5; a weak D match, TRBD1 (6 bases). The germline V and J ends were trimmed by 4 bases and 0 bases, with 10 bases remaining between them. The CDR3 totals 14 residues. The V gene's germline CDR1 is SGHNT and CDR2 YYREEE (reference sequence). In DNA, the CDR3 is TGTGCCAGCAGCCGAGGACAGAACCAAGAGACCCAGTACTTC. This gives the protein CASSRGQNQETQYF.

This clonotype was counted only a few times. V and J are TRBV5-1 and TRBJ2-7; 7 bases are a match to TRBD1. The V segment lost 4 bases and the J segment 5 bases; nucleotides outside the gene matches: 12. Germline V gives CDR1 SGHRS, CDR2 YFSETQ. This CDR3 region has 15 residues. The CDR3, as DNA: TGCGCCAGCAGCCCGCCTGCTAGACAGGGCGACGAGCAGTACTTC. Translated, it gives CASSPPARQGDEQYF.

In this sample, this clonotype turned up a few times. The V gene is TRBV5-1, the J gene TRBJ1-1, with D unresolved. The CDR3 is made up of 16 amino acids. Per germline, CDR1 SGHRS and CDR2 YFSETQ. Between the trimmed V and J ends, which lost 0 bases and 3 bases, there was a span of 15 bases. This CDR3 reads CASSLAHLMVDTEAFF. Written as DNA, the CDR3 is TGCGCCAGCAGCTTGGCCCATCTTATGGTGGACACTGAAGCTTTCTTT.

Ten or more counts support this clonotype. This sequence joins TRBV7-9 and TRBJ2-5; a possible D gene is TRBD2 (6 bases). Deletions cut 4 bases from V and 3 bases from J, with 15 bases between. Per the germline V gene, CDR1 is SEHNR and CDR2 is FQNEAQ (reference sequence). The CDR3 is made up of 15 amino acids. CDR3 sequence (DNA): TGTGCCAGCAGCTCGATTCGCGGGAAAAAAGAGACCCAGTACTTC. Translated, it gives CASSSIRGKKETQYF.

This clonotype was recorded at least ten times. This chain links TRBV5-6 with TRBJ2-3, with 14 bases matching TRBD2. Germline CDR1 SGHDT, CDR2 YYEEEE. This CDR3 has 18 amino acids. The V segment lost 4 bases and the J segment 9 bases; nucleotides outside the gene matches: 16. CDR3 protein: CASSLLLGGTSGSGTQYF. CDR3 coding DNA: TGTGCCAGCAGCCTGCTTCTTGGTGGGACTAGCGGGAGCGGGACGCAGTATTTT.

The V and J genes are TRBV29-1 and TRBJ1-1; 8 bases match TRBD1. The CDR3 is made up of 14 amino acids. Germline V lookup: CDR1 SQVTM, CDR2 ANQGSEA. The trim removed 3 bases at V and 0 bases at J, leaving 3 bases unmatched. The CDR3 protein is CSVEGDRMNTEAFF. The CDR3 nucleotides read TGCAGCGTTGAGGGGGACAGGATGAACACTGAAGCTTTCTTT. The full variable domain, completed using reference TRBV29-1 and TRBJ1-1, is SAVISQKPSRDICQRGTSLTIQCQVDSQVTMMFWYRQQPGQSLTLIATANQGSEATYESGFVIDKFPISRPNLTFSTLTVSNMSPEDSSIYLCSVEGDRMNTEAFFGQGTRLTVV.